A single sample is the source of the 8 T cell receptor beta chains below, sequenced in a study of blood T cell repertoires in COVID-19 (dated by TCRdb to the early 2020s). Libraries were made using the immunoSEQ multiplex PCR assay. TCRdb mirrors the immuneACCESS table, restricted to in-frame sequences. Some clones are absent from its copies; in checked studies, under half trace to an unresolved V gene, and the reason for the others is unknown. For this sample the table gives roughly 330,000 clones, of which more than 70% were detected only once. Of the sample, roughly 1.6% falls within the top ten clones. Sequencing used peripheral blood. Source of these receptors: a woman in her forties or fifties with acute or convalescent COVID-19.

This chain links TRBV3-1 (or the pseudogene TRBV3-2) with TRBJ2-7; 10 nucleotides match TRBD1. CDR3 size: 14 residues. Trimming took 4 bases from V and 8 from J; bases not matched to a gene: 8. Germline V gives CDR1 LGHDT, CDR2 YNNKEL (reference sequence). The CDR3 sequence is CASSPEWTGGKQYF. Written as DNA, the CDR3 is TGTGCCAGCAGCCCTGAATGGACAGGGGGAAAGCAGTACTTC.

The rearrangement uses TRBV4-1 and TRBJ2-1; D unresolved. The ends were cut back, 5 bases at V and 3 bases at J, with 2 bases in the middle. The germline V gene encodes CDR1 MGHRA and CDR2 YSYEKL. The CDR3 loop spans 11 amino acids. In DNA, the CDR3 is TGCGCCAGCAGCTACTACAATGAGCAGTTCTTC. Translating it yields CASSYYNEQFF.

The chain combines TRBV9 with TRBJ1-6, with D possibly TRBD1 on 6 matching bases. The germline V gene encodes CDR1 SGDLS and CDR2 YYNGEE. Trimming shortened V by 7 bases and J by 6 bases, and 11 bases separated the two germline ends. This CDR3 has 13 residues. This CDR3 is CASGTGTNSPLHF. DNA for the CDR3: TGTGCCAGCGGAACAGGGACTAATTCACCCCTCCACTTT.

The chain uses TRBV7-6 and TRBJ2-5, with 8 bases lining up with TRBD2. This CDR3 has 15 amino acids. With V trimmed by 2 bases and J by 4 bases, 6 bases remained unmatched. CDR1 is SGHVS, CDR2 FNYEAQ, per germline. In DNA form, the CDR3 reads TGTGCCAGCAGCTTACGCCTACGGGAGGGAGAGACCCAGTACTTC. Translated: CASSLRLREGETQYF.

The rearrangement joins TRBV6-5 to TRBJ1-4; D gene uncertain. There are 16 residues in the CDR3. V lost 3 bases to trimming and J lost 0 bases, with 11 bases between them. Germline V gene data show CDR1 as MNHEY and CDR2 as SVGAGI. CDR3 bases: TGTGCCAGCAGTTATGGGCCGGATGCAACTAATGAAAAACTGTTTTTT. Protein product: CASSYGPDATNEKLFF.

The V gene is TRBV11-2, the J gene TRBJ2-1, with TRBD2 identical over 10 bases. Germline CDR1 reads SGHAT; CDR2 reads FQNNGV. This CDR3 contains 15 residues. The junction had 7 bases not matched to a gene; V was cut back by 5 bases and J by 6 bases. The CDR3 region is CASSPIRTSGNEQFF. The CDR3 DNA is TGTGCCAGCAGCCCCATTCGGACTAGCGGCAATGAGCAGTTCTTC.

The V call is TRBV7-2, the J call TRBJ2-3; 12 nucleotides align to TRBD2. This CDR3 is 15 amino acids long. Trimming cost V 6 bases and J 6 bases; bases outside gene matches: 7. The germline V gene has CDR1 SGHTA and CDR2 FQGNSA. The CDR3 DNA reads as TGTGCCAGCAGATCCCGACTAGCGGGAGCTGATACGCAGTATTTT. Its protein is CASRSRLAGADTQYF.

The rearrangement uses TRBV19 and TRBJ2-7; maybe TRBD2 (5 bases). The germline V gene has CDR1 LNHDA and CDR2 SQIVND (reference sequence). This CDR3 has 12 residues. The V and J ends lost 2 bases and 8 bases respectively, with 10 bases between them. CDR3 in amino acids: CASSILGEKQYF. DNA of the CDR3: TGTGCCAGTAGTATACTTGGGGAGAAGCAGTACTTC.